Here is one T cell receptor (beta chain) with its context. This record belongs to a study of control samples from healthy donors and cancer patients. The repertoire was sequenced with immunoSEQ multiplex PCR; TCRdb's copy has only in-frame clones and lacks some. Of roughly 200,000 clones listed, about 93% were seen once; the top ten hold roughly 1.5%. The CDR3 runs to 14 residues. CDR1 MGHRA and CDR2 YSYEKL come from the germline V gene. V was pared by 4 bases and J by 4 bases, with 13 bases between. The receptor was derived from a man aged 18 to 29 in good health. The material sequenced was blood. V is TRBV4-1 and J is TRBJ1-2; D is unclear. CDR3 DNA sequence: TGCGCCAGCAGCCTAAGTCCGGTCGGCTATGGCTACACCTTC. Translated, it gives CASSLSPVGYGYTF.